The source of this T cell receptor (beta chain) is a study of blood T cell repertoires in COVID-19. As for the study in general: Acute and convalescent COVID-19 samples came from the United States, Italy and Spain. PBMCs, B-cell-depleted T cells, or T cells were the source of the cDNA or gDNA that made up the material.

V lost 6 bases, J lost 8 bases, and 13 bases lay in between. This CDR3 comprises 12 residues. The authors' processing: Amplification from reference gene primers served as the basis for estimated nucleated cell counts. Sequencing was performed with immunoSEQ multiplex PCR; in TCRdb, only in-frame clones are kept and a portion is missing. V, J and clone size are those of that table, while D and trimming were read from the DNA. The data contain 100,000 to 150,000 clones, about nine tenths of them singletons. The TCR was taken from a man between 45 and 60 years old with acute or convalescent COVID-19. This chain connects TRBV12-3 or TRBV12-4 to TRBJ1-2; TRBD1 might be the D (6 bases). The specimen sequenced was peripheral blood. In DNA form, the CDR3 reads TGTGCCAGCAGGTCCGGGACATTGGGCTACACCTTC. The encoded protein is CASRSGTLGYTF.